This note documents a single TCR beta chain sequence. This receptor's antigen is unknown. No quality values exist for individual bases; no much larger clone is one base distant. Receptor amplification or capture employed the immunoSEQ multiplex PCR assay. The clones in this table, taken by TCRdb from immuneACCESS, are in-frame only. Not every clone is retained; where verified, under half of the shortfall comes from an unresolved V gene, and the cause of the rest is unknown. The sample table holds about 1,400 clones, of which roughly 93% were seen once. The ten most abundant clones make up roughly an eighth of the sample. As encoded in the germline V gene, CDR1 is SGHTS while CDR2 is YDEGEE. The CDR3 holds 15 amino acids from the cysteine to the phenylalanine. Only the CDR3 portion is preserved as DNA: 45 bases, with reading frame beginning at the first base. The V end gives up 4 bases and the J end 2 bases, leaving 7 bases in the junction not matched to a gene.

This record belongs to a study of tumour-infiltrating T cells in Burkitt lymphoma (dated by TCRdb to about 2020). As for the study more broadly: TCR repertoire data were correlated with clinical outcome; productive clonality predicted overall and progression-free survival, independent of established prognosticators including age at diagnosis.

The sequencing input was tumor tissue. The chain was built from TRBV5-8 and TRBJ2-3; TRBD2 fits 7 bases in the junction. The clonotype originates from a human donor with diffuse large B-cell lymphoma. The CDR3 region: CASSPGGDNTDTQYF. The DNA sequence is given as TGTGCCAGCAGCCCGGGGGGAGACAACACAGATACGCAGTATTTT.